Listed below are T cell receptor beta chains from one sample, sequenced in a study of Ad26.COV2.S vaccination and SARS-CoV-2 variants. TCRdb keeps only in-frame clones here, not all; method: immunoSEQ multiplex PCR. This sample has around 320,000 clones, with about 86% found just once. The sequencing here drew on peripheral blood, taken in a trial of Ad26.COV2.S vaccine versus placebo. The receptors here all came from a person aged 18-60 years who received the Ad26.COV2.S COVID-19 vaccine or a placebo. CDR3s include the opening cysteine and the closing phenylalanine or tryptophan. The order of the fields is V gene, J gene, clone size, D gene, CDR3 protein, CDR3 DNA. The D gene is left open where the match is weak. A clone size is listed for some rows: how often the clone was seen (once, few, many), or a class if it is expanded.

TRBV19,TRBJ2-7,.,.,CASSTVRDGPYEQYF,TGTGCCAGTAGTACCGTCCGGGACGGACCCTACGAGCAGTACTTC
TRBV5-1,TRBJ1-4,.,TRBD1,CASSLEGGWNEKLFF,TGCGCCAGCAGCCTGGAAGGGGGCTGGAATGAAAAACTGTTTTTT
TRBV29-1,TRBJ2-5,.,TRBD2,CSARGLAGGAQETQYF,TGCAGCGCCCGAGGCCTAGCGGGGGGAGCACAAGAGACCCAGTACTTC
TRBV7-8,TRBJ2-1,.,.,CASSLTNEQFF,TGTGCCAGCAGCTTAACCAATGAGCAGTTCTTC
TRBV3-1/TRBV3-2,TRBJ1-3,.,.,CASSPTLTGTGNTIYF,TGTGCCAGCAGCCCAACCCTGACAGGAACTGGAAACACCATATATTTT
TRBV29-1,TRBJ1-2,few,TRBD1,CSVSTGGLYGYTF,TGCAGCGTCTCTACAGGGGGACTTTATGGCTACACCTTC
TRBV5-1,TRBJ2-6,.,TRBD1,CASSQGQGASGANVLTF,TGCGCCAGCAGCCAGGGACAGGGGGCGAGTGGGGCCAACGTCCTGACTTTC
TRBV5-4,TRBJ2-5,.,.,CASSRQEETQYF,TGTGCCAGCAGTCGACAGGAAGAGACCCAGTACTTC
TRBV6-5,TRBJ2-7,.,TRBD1,CASRTTGWSYEQYF,TGTGCCAGCAGAACGACAGGGTGGTCCTACGAGCAGTACTTC
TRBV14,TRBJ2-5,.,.,CASSQNRQETQYF,TGTGCCAGCAGCCAGAACAGGCAAGAGACCCAGTACTTC
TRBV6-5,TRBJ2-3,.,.,CASSYSGREADTQYF,TGTGCCAGCAGTTACTCGGGCAGGGAGGCAGATACGCAGTATTTT
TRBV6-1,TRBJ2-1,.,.,CASSERRSVSYNEQFF,TGTGCCAGCAGTGAAAGGCGGAGCGTCTCCTACAATGAGCAGTTCTTC
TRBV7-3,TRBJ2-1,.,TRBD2,CASRSSGGQSYNEQFF,TGTGCCAGCAGGTCAAGCGGGGGGCAATCCTACAATGAGCAGTTCTTC
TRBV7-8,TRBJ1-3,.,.,CASSPEGNTIYF,TGTGCCAGCAGCCCTGAAGGAAACACCATATATTTT
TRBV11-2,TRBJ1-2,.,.,CASSRSGQGRGYTF,TGTGCCAGCAGCCGATCGGGTCAGGGACGTGGCTACACCTTC
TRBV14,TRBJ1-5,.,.,CASSPGGFDQPQHF,TGTGCCAGCAGCCCCGGGGGCTTCGATCAGCCCCAGCATTTT
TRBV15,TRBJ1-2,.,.,CATSSVDKVQGSYTF,TGTGCCACCAGCAGTGTCGACAAAGTTCAGGGAAGCTACACCTTC
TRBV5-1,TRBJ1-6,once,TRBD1,CASSLGDRASPLHF,TGCGCCAGCAGCTTGGGGGACAGGGCTTCACCCCTCCACTTT
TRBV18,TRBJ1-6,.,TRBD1,CASSPQGATYNSPLHF,TGTGCCAGCTCTCCACAGGGGGCCACCTATAATTCACCCCTCCACTTT
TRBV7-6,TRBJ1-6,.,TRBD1,CASSLRTGENSPLHF,TGTGCCAGCAGCTTACGGACAGGGGAGAATTCACCCCTCCACTTT
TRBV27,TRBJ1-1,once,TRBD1,CASSGRGTAKHTEAFF,TGTGCCAGCAGTGGGAGAGGGACAGCGAAACACACTGAAGCTTTCTTT
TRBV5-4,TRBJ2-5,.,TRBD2,CASNGQRGHQETQYF,TGTGCCAGTAACGGGCAGCGGGGGCATCAAGAGACCCAGTACTTC
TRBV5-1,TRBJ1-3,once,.,CASSLDSGGSTIYF,TGCGCCAGCAGCTTGGATTCAGGCGGAAGCACCATATATTTT
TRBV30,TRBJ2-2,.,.,CAWSQRSRGPTGELFF,TGTGCCTGGAGTCAGAGGAGTAGGGGACCCACCGGGGAGCTGTTTTTT
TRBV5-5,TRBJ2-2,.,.,CASSLGGAITGELFF,TGTGCCAGCAGCTTGGGCGGGGCAATCACCGGGGAGCTGTTTTTT
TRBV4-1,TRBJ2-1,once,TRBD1,CASSQDMGGQGVVWYNEQFF,TGCGCCAGCAGCCAAGATATGGGTGGGCAGGGGGTCGTTTGGTACAATGAGCAGTTCTTC
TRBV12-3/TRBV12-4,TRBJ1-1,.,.,CASSGSGRTEAFF,TGTGCCAGCAGTGGGTCAGGCAGGACTGAAGCTTTCTTT
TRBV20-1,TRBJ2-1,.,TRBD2,CSASNIRVKSGGPVGPEQFF,TGCAGTGCTAGTAATATAAGGGTCAAAAGCGGGGGGCCTGTTGGGCCTGAGCAGTTCTTC
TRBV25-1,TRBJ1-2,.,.,CASSGAISSYTF,TGTGCCAGCAGTGGGGCCATATCAAGCTACACCTTC
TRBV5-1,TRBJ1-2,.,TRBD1,CASSFVGQGAYGYTF,TGCGCCAGCAGCTTCGTAGGACAGGGGGCCTATGGCTACACCTTC
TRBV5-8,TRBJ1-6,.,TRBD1,CASREINRGINSPLHF,TGTGCCAGCAGGGAAATAAACAGGGGCATCAATTCACCCCTCCACTTT
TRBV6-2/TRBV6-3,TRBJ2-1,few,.,CASSSQGWSSYNEQFF,TGTGCCAGCAGTTCCCAGGGGTGGAGCTCCTACAATGAGCAGTTCTTC
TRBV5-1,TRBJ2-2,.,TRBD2,CASSGLAADTGELFF,TGCGCCAGCAGCGGACTAGCGGCAGACACCGGGGAGCTGTTTTTT
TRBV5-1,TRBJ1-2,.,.,CASSLIQGYNGYTF,TGCGCCAGCAGCTTGATCCAGGGTTATAATGGCTACACCTTC
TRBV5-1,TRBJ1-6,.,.,CASSLEGFDSPLHF,TGCGCCAGCAGCTTGGAGGGATTCGATTCACCCCTCCACTTT
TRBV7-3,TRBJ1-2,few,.,CASSLKAGQENYGYTF,TGTGCCAGCAGCTTAAAAGCTGGCCAGGAAAACTATGGCTACACCTTC
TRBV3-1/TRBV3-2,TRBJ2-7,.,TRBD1,CASSQGQGRTEQYF,TGTGCCAGCAGCCAAGGACAGGGGCGGACCGAGCAGTACTTC
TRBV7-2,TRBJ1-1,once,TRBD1,CASSLPQGASTEAFF,TGTGCCAGCAGCTTACCACAGGGGGCGAGTACTGAAGCTTTCTTT
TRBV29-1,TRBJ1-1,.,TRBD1,CSAYRGRGTEAFF,TGCAGCGCTTACAGGGGGCGCGGAACTGAAGCTTTCTTT
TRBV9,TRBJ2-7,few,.,CASSVAGELTYEQYF,TGTGCCAGCAGCGTAGCGGGGGAGCTTACCTACGAGCAGTACTTC
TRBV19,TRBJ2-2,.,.,CASSSQGAGELFF,TGTGCCAGTAGTTCACAGGGAGCCGGGGAGCTGTTTTTT
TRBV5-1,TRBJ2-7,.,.,CASSSTSGATYEQYF,TGCGCCAGCAGCTCGACCTCCGGGGCAACCTACGAGCAGTACTTC
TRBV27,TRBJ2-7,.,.,CASSLLLSGSPYEQYF,TGTGCCAGCAGTTTATTGCTTAGCGGTTCTCCCTACGAGCAGTACTTC
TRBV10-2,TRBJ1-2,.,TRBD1,CASSGTGDYGYTF,TGCGCCAGCAGTGGGACAGGGGACTATGGCTACACCTTC
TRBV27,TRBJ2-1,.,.,CASSIRGTPTYNEQFF,TGTGCCAGCAGTATCCGTGGGACACCGACCTACAATGAGCAGTTCTTC
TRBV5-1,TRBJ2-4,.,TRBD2,CASSFLGTSTSAGAKNIQYF,TGCGCCAGCAGCTTCCTTGGGACTAGCACCTCGGCTGGAGCCAAAAACATTCAGTACTTC
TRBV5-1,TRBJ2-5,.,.,CASSLDRIQETQYF,TGCGCCAGCAGCCTGGACCGTATTCAAGAGACCCAGTACTTC
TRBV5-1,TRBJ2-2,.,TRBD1,CASSKGQEDTGELFF,TGCGCCAGCAGCAAGGGACAGGAGGACACCGGGGAGCTGTTTTTT
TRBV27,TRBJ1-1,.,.,CASSLSGRQEAFF,TGTGCCAGCAGTCTTTCAGGGAGGCAAGAAGCTTTCTTT
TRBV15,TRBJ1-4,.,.,CATSRGWRTDEKLFF,TGTGCCACCAGCAGAGGTTGGAGGACAGATGAAAAACTGTTTTTT
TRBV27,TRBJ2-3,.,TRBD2,CASSGLAEYTQYF,TGTGCCAGCAGTGGACTAGCCGAATATACGCAGTATTTT
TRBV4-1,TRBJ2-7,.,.,CASSQVLGHQSYEQYF,TGCGCCAGCAGCCAAGTCCTGGGACATCAGTCCTACGAGCAGTACTTC
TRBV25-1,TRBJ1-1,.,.,CASRAPGESEAFF,TGTGCCAGCAGAGCCCCGGGGGAGAGTGAAGCTTTCTTT
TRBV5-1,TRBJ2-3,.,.,CASSFGAEGDTQYF,TGCGCCAGCAGCTTCGGGGCGGAGGGGGATACGCAGTATTTT
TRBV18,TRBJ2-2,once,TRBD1,CASSPGQGTGELFF,TGTGCCAGCTCACCGGGACAGGGCACCGGGGAGCTGTTTTTT
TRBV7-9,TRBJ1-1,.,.,CASSLNRVEAFF,TGTGCCAGCAGCTTAAACCGGGTTGAAGCTTTCTTT
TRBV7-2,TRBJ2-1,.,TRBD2,CASSLSGTSSNEQFF,TGTGCCAGCAGCTTAAGTGGGACTAGTTCCAATGAGCAGTTCTTC
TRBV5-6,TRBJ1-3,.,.,CASSLGQSLSGNTIYF,TGTGCCAGCAGCTTGGGACAGTCACTCTCTGGAAACACCATATATTTT
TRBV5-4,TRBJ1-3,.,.,CASRPPSGNTIYF,TGTGCCAGCAGACCCCCCTCTGGAAACACCATATATTTT
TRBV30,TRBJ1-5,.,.,CAWSARQGKAQPQHF,TGTGCCTGGAGTGCCAGGCAGGGGAAAGCTCAGCCCCAGCATTTT